Following are 24 T cell receptor beta chains from one sample sequenced in a study of beta chain features in type 1 diabetes. Study-wide results and limits: Type 1 diabetes patients had moderately but significantly shorter TCRB CDR3s in all four CD4+ subsets.

These receptors have no known antigen. The whole isolated RNA underwent reverse transcription, so sequencing captured expressed TCRB transcripts. Only in-frame clones appear in the TCRdb table, and some are missing; sequencing was by immunoSEQ multiplex PCR. The table lists around 130,000 clones, over 15% of them singletons. Sequencing was done on a sample of central memory CD4+ T cells from blood. The receptors derive from a man aged 25 to 45 with type 1 diabetes.

This clone was counted only a few times. A read error may account for a junction end that differs from germline. This chain links TRBV11-2 with TRBJ2-1, with TRBD1 matching over 10 bases. The length of the CDR3 is 11 residues. In germline, CDR1 is SGHAT, CDR2 FQNNGV. The CDR3 coding sequence is TGTGCCAGCAGCCCCGGGACAGGGGCTCTCTTC. It translates to CASSPGTGALF.

The chain uses TRBV6-5 and TRBJ2-5, with 8 bases aligning to TRBD2. Per germline, CDR1 MNHEY and CDR2 SVGAGI. The CDR3 covers 15 residues. V gave up 5 bases and J gave up 5 bases; unmatched junction bases: 10. CDR3 coding DNA: TGTGCCAGCAGTCCCCAACCGGGGGGGCAGGAGACCCAGTACTTC. Its protein is CASSPQPGGQETQYF.

This clone was recorded a few times. The J gene is TRBJ1-6, the V gene TRBV16; D unclear. V lost 8 bases, J lost 1 base, and 9 bases lay in between. This CDR3 is 14 amino acids long. Germline assignment: CDR1 KGHSY and CDR2 FQNENV. CDR3 DNA sequence: TGTGCCAGCTGCCGCGGATCCTATAATTCACCCCTCCACTTT. This sequence encodes CASCRGSYNSPLHF. Full variable domain (missing parts from reference TRBV16 and TRBJ1-6): GEEVAQTPKHLVRGEGQKAKLYCAPIKGHSYVFWYQQVLKNEFKFLISFQNENVFDETGMPKERFSAKCLPNSPCSLEIQATKLEDSAVYFCASCRGSYNSPLHFGNGTRLTVT.

This chain uses TRBV4-1 with TRBJ2-5, with 7 bases matching TRBD1. Germline lookup yields CDR1 MGHRA and CDR2 YSYEKL. Trimming at V came to 2 bases and at J to 6 bases, leaving 9 bases not matched to a gene. This CDR3 is built from 15 residues. CDR3: CASSQMQGDRQTQYF. CDR3 bases: TGCGCCAGCAGCCAAATGCAGGGGGATCGGCAGACCCAGTACTTC.

This clone has more than one count but fewer than ten. V is TRBV7-2 and J is TRBJ2-7, with D maybe TRBD1 (6 bases). CDR1 and CDR2 from the germline V gene are SGHTA and FQGNSA. CDR3 size: 15 residues. V shed 0 bases and J shed 2 bases, with 11 bases lying between them. The CDR3: CASSLADSSAYEQYF. As DNA, the CDR3 is TGTGCCAGCAGCTTAGCGGACAGTTCTGCCTACGAGCAGTACTTC.

This clone was picked up many times. The chain links TRBV28 to TRBJ1-2; tentative D call: TRBD1 (5 bases). Per the germline V gene, CDR1 is MDHEN and CDR2 is SYDVKM. Trimming removed 5 bases from V and 2 bases from J, with 18 bases in between. The CDR3 has 16 residues. The CDR3 sequence is CASSTSEGAINYGYTF. CDR3 nucleotides: TGTGCCAGCAGTACCTCGGAAGGGGCGATAAACTATGGCTACACCTTC.

Only a few counts were recorded for this clone. This rearrangement joins TRBV5-4 to TRBJ2-1; perhaps TRBD1 as D (6 bases). V was cut by 0 bases and J by 7 bases, with 14 bases left in between. Germline-derived CDR1 and CDR2 are SGHNT and YYREEE (reference sequence). The CDR3 is 15 amino acids. Here the CDR3 reads CASSLGVTGVNEQFF. The CDR3 DNA is TGTGCCAGCAGCTTGGGTGTGACAGGAGTGAATGAGCAGTTCTTC.

In its sample, this clone was seen many times. One junction end disagrees with the germline gene, perhaps due to a read error. V usage is TRBV7-7 and J usage is TRBJ2-7; tentatively, D is TRBD2 (5 bases). CDR1 and CDR2 (germline): SSHAT, FNYEAQ (reference sequence). The CDR3 is 13 residues long. The CDR3 nucleotides are TGTGCTAGCAGCTTAACTGAGGGATACGAGCAGTACTTC. It specifies CASSLTEGYEQYF. Combining the CDR3 with reference TRBV7-7 and TRBJ2-7 gives the whole variable domain GAGVSQSPRYKVTKRGQDVTLRCDPISSHATLYWYQQALGQGPEFLTYFNYEAQPDKSGLPSDRFSAERPEGSISTLTIQRTEQRDSAMYRCASSLTEGYEQYFGPGTRLTVT.

This clone was seen more than once but under ten times. The chain combines TRBV13 with TRBJ2-1; perhaps TRBD2 as D (7 bases). Trimming shortened V by 4 bases and J by 6 bases, and 16 bases separated the two germline ends. This CDR3 spans 15 amino acids. The V gene's germline CDR1 is PRHDT and CDR2 FYEKMQ (reference sequence). The CDR3 DNA sequence: TGTGCCAGCAGCTCGACGGGGGGCCCATTCAATGAGCAGTTCTTC. This sequence encodes CASSSTGGPFNEQFF.

This clone appeared many times. The rearrangement joins TRBV19 to TRBJ1-5; no reliable D call. CDR1 is LNHDA, CDR2 SQIVND, per germline (reference sequence). Trimming left V 6 bases short and J 2 bases short, with 14 bases between. The CDR3 spans 15 residues. CDR3 loop: CASSLGPSGNQPQHF. The CDR3 DNA reads TGTGCCAGTAGCCTCGGCCCTTCGGGCAATCAGCCCCAGCATTTT.

This clone occurred a few times. The chain is built from TRBV19 and TRBJ1-2, with 8 bases that match TRBD1. There are 13 residues in the CDR3. Germline lookup yields CDR1 LNHDA and CDR2 SQIVND (reference sequence). V lost 6 bases to trimming and J lost 4 bases; unmatched junction nucleotides: 4. CDR3 protein: CASRKDRAYGYTF. CDR3 bases: TGTGCCAGTAGGAAGGACAGGGCCTATGGCTACACCTTC.

In this sample, this clone turned up a few times. The genes are TRBV6-6 and TRBJ2-1; D tentatively reads TRBD1 or TRBD2 (5 bases each). V was clipped by 11 bases and J by 7 bases, with 15 bases between them. Germline V CDR1 and CDR2: MNHNY, SVGAGI (reference sequence). The CDR3 is made up of 12 amino acids. CDR3 coding DNA: TGTGCCGCGAGGGGTAGCGAGAATGAGCAGTTCTTC. Translating it yields CAARGSENEQFF.

This chain connects TRBV4-3 to TRBJ2-1, with 10 bases that match TRBD2. Germline V gene sequence: CDR1 LGHNA, CDR2 YSLEER. Losses at the gene ends were 4 bases for V and 4 bases for J; bases not matched to a gene: 7. CDR3 size: 16 residues. DNA for the CDR3: TGCGCCAGCAGCCGAACCGGGACTAGCGCTTACAATGAGCAGTTCTTC. This codes for CASSRTGTSAYNEQFF.

The CDR3 sequence is CASSQGWRGTGANVLTF. DNA for the CDR3: TGCGCCAGCAGCCAAGGGTGGAGAGGGACTGGGGCCAACGTCCTGACTTTC. V usage is TRBV4-3 and J usage is TRBJ2-6, with a possible D match to TRBD2 (5 bases). Trimming removed 1 base at V and 2 bases at J, with 12 bases between. CDR3 length: 17 residues. CDR1 and CDR2 (germline): LGHNA, YSLEER.

V gene TRBV21-1 combines with J gene TRBJ2-5; the table's D call, TRBD2, has no DNA check behind it. TRBV21-1 is an annotated pseudogene. The CDR3 contains 20 residues. The CDR3 loop is CASSKAQRGIGGLYQETQYF. The CDR3 DNA reads as TGTGCCAGCAGCAAAGCGCAGAGAGGTATTGGAGGGCTCTACCAAGAGACCCAGTACTTC.

This clone was counted only a few times. The rearrangement uses TRBV19 and TRBJ2-7, with D tentatively TRBD2 (6 bases). V was trimmed by 5 bases and J by 6 bases, leaving 17 bases between them. There are 14 residues in the CDR3. Germline V CDR1 and CDR2: LNHDA, SQIVND (reference sequence). DNA of the CDR3: TGTGCCAGTAGTTCAGGGCGGGGTTCGGGCGAGCAGTACTTC. Encoded protein: CASSSGRGSGEQYF.

The chain uses TRBV6-5 and TRBJ2-7, with D unclear. CDR1 and CDR2 (germline): MNHEY, SVGAGI. V dropped 6 bases and J dropped 4 bases, with 13 bases sitting between them. CDR3 size: 13 residues. CDR3 loop: CASSRTASYEQYF. CDR3 nucleotides: TGTGCCAGCAGCCGAACCGCTTCGTACGAGCAGTACTTC.

This clone was observed a single time. This chain links TRBV20-1 with TRBJ1-2; unclear D gene. Per the germline V gene, CDR1 is DFQATT and CDR2 is SNEGSKA (reference sequence). This CDR3 comprises 11 residues. The V gene lost 1 base and the J gene lost 8 bases, with 8 bases spanning the gap. The CDR3 here is CSARVLDGYTF. As DNA, the CDR3 is TGCAGTGCTAGAGTGCTCGACGGCTACACCTTC.

This chain links TRBV9 with TRBJ2-1; 9 bases align to TRBD2. The V segment lost 4 bases and the J segment 5 bases; nucleotides outside the gene matches: 13. The germline V gene has CDR1 SGDLS and CDR2 YYNGEE. CDR3 size: 17 residues. CDR3 protein: CASSPRGDSGGDNEQFF. For the CDR3, the DNA is TGTGCCAGCAGCCCCCGGGGGGATAGCGGGGGAGACAATGAGCAGTTCTTC.

Only a few counts were recorded for this clone. The chain couples TRBV10-3 to TRBJ2-5; D ambiguous. Trimming shortened V by 4 bases and J by 2 bases, and 8 bases separated the two germline ends. CDR1 and CDR2 from the germline V gene are ENHRY and SYGVKD. The CDR3 spans 13 residues. CDR3 in amino acids: CAISARRQETQYF. The CDR3 DNA follows: TGTGCCATCAGTGCACGCAGACAAGAGACCCAGTACTTC.

The chain joins TRBV18 to TRBJ2-4; TRBD1 aligns across 7 bases. This CDR3 is built from 15 residues. V lost 4 bases to trimming and J lost 5 bases; unmatched junction nucleotides: 8. Per the germline V gene, CDR1 is KGHSH and CDR2 is LQKENI. CDR3 sequence reads: CASSQAGGTENIQYF. The CDR3 nucleotides are TGTGCCAGCTCACAAGCAGGGGGTACCGAAAACATTCAGTACTTC. Supplemented by reference TRBV18 and TRBJ2-4, the full variable domain reads NAGVMQNPRHLVRRRGQEARLRCSPMKGHSHVYWYRQLPEEGLKFMVYLQKENIIDESGMPKERFSAEFPKEGPSILRIQQVVRGDSAAYFCASSQAGGTENIQYFGAGTRLSVL.

The table lists this clone with many counts. The V and J genes are TRBV7-9 and TRBJ2-5, with D possibly being TRBD1 (6 bases). Germline CDR1 SEHNR, CDR2 FQNEAQ (reference sequence). CDR3 length: 13 residues. V shed 5 bases and J shed 1 base, with 8 bases lying between them. The CDR3 sequence is CASSTGFQETQYF. The CDR3 bases are TGTGCCAGCAGCACAGGGTTCCAAGAGACCCAGTACTTC.

The chain links TRBV2 to TRBJ1-4, with D tentatively TRBD1 (5 bases). The V gene's germline CDR1 is SNHLY and CDR2 FYNNEI. V lost 4 bases and J lost 7, with 7 bases in between. This CDR3 region has 12 residues. CDR3 in amino acids: CASSVRVEKLFF. Written as DNA, the CDR3 is TGTGCCAGCAGTGTCAGGGTTGAAAAACTGTTTTTT.

This clone was observed a single time. The chain joins TRBV5-1 to TRBJ1-2, with D uncertain. This CDR3 spans 13 amino acids. The V gene lost 1 base and the J gene lost 4 bases, with 8 bases spanning the gap. Germline lookup yields CDR1 SGHRS and CDR2 YFSETQ. CDR3 DNA sequence: TGCGCCAGCAGCTTGACGGGTATCTATGGCTACACCTTC. Amino acid sequence: CASSLTGIYGYTF.